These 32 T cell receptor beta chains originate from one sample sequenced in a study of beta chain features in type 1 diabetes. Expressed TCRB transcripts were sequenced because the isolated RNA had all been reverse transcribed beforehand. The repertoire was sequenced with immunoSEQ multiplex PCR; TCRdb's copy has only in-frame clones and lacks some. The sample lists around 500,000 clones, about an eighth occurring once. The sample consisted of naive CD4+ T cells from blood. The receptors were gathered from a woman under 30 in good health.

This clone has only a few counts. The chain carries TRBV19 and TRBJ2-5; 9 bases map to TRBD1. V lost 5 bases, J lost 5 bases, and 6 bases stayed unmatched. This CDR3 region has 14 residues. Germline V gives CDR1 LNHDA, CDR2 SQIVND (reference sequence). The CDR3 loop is CASSVQGASETQYF. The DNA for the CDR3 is TGTGCCAGTAGTGTACAGGGGGCTTCGGAGACCCAGTACTTC.

CDR3 nucleotide sequence: TGTGCCAGCTCACCACCAATTCCCTCCGTGGAAGATACGCAGTATTTT. Protein sequence: CASSPPIPSVEDTQYF. V usage is TRBV18 and J usage is TRBJ2-3; D is unresolved. Germline V lookup: CDR1 KGHSH, CDR2 LQKENI. The CDR3 has 16 amino acids. With 0 bases removed from V and 5 bases from J, the gap between germline ends came to 15 bases.

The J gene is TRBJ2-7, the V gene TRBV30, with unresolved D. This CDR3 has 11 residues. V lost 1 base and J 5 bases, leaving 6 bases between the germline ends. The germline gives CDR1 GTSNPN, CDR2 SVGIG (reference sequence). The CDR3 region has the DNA TGTGCCTGGAGTGGGGCCCACGAGCAGTACTTC. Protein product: CAWSGAHEQYF.

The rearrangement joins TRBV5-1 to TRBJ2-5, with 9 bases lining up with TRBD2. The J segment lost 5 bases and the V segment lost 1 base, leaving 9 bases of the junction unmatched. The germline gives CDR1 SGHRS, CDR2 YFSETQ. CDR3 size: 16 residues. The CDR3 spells CASSLTVAGGHETQYF. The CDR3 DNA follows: TGCGCCAGCAGCTTGACCGTCGCGGGAGGGCACGAGACCCAGTACTTC.

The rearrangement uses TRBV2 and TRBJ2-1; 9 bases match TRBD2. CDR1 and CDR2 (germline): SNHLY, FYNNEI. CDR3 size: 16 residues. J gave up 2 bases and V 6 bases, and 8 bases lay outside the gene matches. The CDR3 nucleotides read TGTGCCAGCAGAAGAAAAAGCGGGGGGCCCTACAATGAGCAGTTCTTC. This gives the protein CASRRKSGGPYNEQFF.

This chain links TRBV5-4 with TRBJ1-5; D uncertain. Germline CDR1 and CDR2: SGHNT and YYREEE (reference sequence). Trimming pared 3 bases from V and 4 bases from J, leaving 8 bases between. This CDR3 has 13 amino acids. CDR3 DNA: TGTGCCAGCAGCTCAAGTCCGAATCAGCCCCAGCATTTT. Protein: CASSSSPNQPQHF.

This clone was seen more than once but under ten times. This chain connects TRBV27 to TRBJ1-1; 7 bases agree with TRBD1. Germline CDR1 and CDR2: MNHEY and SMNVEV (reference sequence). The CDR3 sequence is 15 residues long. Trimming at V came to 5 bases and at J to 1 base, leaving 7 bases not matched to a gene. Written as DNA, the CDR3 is TGTGCCAGCAGTCCCCTGGGACAGCGGAACACTGAAGCTTTCTTT. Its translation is CASSPLGQRNTEAFF.

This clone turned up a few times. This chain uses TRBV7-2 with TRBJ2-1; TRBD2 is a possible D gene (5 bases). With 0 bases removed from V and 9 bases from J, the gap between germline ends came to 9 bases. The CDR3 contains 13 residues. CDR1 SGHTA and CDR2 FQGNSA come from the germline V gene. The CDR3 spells CASSLALVVEQFF. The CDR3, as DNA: TGTGCCAGCAGCTTAGCACTAGTGGTTGAGCAGTTCTTC.

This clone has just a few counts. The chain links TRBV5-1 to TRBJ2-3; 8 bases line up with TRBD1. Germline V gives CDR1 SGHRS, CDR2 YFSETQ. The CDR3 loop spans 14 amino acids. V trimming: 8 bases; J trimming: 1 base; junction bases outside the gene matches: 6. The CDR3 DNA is TGCGCCAGTGGGCCGGGACAGGGCACAGATACGCAGTATTTT. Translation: CASGPGQGTDTQYF.

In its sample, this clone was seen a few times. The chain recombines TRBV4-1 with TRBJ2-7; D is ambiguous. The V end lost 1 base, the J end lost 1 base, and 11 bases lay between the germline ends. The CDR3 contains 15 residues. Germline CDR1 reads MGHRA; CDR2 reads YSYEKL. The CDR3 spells CASSQAHGVSYEQYV. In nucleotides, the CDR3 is TGCGCCAGCAGCCAAGCTCATGGGGTGTCCTACGAGCAGTACGTC.

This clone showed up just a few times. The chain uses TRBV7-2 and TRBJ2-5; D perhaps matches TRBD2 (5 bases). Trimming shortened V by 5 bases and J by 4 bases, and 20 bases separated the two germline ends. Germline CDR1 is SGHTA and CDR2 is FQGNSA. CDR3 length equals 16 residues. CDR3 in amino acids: CASSRLRGEGRETQYF. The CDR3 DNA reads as TGTGCCAGCAGCCGACTACGTGGGGAAGGAAGAGAGACCCAGTACTTC.

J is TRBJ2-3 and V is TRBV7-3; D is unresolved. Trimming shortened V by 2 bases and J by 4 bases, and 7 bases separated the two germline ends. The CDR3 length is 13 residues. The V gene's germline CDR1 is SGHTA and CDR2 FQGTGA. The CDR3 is CASSLVRADTQYF. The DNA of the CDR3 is TGTGCCAGCAGCTTAGTCCGGGCAGATACGCAGTATTTT. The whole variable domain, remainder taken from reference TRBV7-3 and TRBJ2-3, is GAGVSQTPSNKVTEKGKYVELRCDPISGHTALYWYRQSLGQGPEFLIYFQGTGAADDSGLPNDRFFAVRPEGSVSTLKIQRTERGDSAVYLCASSLVRADTQYFGPGTRLTVL.

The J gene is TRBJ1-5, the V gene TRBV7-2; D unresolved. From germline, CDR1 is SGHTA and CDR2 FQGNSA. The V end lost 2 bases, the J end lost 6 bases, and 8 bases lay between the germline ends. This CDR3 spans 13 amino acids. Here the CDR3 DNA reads TGTGCCAGCAGCTTAATGCGGGTTCAGCCCCAGCATTTT. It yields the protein CASSLMRVQPQHF.

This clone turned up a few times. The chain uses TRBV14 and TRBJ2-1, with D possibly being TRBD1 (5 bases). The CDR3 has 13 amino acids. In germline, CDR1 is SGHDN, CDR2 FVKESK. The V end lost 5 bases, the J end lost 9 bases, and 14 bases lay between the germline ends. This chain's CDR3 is CASSNQGEGEQFF. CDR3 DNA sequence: TGTGCCAGCAGCAACCAGGGTGAAGGTGAGCAGTTCTTC.

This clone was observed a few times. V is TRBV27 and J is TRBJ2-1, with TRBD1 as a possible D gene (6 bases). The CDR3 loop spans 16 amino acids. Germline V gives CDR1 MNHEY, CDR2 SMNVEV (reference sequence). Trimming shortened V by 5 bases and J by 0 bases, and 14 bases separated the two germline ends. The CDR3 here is CASSPLDRSSYNEQFF. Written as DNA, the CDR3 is TGTGCCAGCAGTCCACTCGACAGGAGCTCCTACAATGAGCAGTTCTTC.

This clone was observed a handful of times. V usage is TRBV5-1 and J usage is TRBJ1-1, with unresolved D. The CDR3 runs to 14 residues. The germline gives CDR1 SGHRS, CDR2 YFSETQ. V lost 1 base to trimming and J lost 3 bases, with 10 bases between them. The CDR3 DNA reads TGCGCCAGCAGCTTGTTCGGGGAGGACACTGAAGCTTTCTTT. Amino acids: CASSLFGEDTEAFF.

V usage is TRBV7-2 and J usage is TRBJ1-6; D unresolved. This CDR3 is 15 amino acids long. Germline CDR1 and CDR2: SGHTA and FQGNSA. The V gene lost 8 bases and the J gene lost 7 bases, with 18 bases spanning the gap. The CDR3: CASLIGGLRNSPLHF. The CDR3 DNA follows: TGTGCCAGCCTGATAGGAGGTTTACGGAATTCACCCCTCCACTTT.

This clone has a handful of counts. The chain's CDR3 is CASRSLDSNTEAFF. In nucleotides, the CDR3 is TGTGCCAGCAGATCGTTAGACAGCAACACTGAAGCTTTCTTT. The chain links TRBV6-5 to TRBJ1-1; D possibly corresponds to TRBD1 (5 bases). The V and J ends lost 6 bases and 2 bases respectively, with 13 bases between them. The CDR3 has 14 amino acids. In germline, CDR1 is MNHEY, CDR2 SVGAGI.

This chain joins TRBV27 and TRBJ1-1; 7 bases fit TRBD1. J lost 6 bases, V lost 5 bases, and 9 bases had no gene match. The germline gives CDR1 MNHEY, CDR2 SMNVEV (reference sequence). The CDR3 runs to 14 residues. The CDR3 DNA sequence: TGTGCCAGCAGTCAAAGACAGGGAAGGGCTGAAGCTTTCTTT. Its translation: CASSQRQGRAEAFF.

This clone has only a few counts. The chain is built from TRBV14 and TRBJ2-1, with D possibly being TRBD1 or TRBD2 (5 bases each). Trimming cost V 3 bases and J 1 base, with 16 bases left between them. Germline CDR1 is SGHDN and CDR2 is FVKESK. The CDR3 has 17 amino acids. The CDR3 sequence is CASSQYRSWESYNEQFF. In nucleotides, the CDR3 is TGTGCCAGCAGCCAGTACAGGTCATGGGAGTCCTACAATGAGCAGTTCTTC. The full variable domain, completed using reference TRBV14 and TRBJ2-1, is EAGVTQFPSHSVIEKGQTVTLRCDPISGHDNLYWYRRVMGKEIKFLLHFVKESKQDESGMPNNRFLAERTGGTYSTLKVQPAELEDSGVYFCASSQYRSWESYNEQFFGPGTRLTVL.

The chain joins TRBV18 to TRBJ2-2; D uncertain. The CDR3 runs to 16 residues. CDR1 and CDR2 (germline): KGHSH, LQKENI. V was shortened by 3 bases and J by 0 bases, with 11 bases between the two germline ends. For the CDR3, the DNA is TGTGCCAGCTCACCCTCGGCGAACGCGAACACCGGGGAGCTGTTTTTT. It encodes CASSPSANANTGELFF.

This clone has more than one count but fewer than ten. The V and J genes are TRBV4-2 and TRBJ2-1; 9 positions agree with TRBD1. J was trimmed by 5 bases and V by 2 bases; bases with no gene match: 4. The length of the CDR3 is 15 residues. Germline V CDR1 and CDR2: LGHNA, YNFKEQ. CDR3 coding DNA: TGTGCCAGCAGCCAATTCGGGACAGGGAACAATGAGCAGTTCTTC. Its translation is CASSQFGTGNNEQFF.

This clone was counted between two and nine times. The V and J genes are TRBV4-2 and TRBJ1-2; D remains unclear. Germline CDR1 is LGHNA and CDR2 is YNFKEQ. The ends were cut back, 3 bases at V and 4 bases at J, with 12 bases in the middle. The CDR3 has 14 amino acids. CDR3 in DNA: TGTGCCAGCAGCCAGGAAAGGGTAATCTATGGCTACACCTTC. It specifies CASSQERVIYGYTF.

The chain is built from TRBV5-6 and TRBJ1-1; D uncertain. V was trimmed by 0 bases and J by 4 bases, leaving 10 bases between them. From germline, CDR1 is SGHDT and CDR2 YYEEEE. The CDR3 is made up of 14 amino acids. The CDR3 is CASSLAGKGTEAFF. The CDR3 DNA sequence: TGTGCCAGCAGCTTGGCTGGGAAGGGCACTGAAGCTTTCTTT.

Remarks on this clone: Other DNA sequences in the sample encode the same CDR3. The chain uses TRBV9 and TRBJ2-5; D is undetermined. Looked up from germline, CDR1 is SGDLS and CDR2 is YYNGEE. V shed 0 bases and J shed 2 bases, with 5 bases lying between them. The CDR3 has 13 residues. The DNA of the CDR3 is TGTGCCAGCAGCGTAGGGGCACAAGAGACCCAGTACTTC. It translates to CASSVGAQETQYF.

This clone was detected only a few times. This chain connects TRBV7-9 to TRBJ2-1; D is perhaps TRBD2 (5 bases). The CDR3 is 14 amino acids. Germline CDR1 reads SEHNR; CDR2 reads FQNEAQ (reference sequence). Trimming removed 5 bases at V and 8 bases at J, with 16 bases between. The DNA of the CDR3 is TGTGCCAGCAGCCCAGTTACTAGGTTCGATGAGCAGTTCTTC. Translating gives CASSPVTRFDEQFF.

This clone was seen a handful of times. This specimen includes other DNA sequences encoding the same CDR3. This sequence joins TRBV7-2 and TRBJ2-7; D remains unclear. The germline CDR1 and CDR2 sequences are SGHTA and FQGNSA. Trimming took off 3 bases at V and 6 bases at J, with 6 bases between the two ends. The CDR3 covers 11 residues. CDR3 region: CASSFSGEQYF. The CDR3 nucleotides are TGTGCCAGCAGCTTCTCTGGCGAGCAGTACTTC.

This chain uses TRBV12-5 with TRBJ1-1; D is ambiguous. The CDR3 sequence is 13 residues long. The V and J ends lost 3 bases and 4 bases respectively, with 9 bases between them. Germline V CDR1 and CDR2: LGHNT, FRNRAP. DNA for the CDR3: TGTGCTAGTGGTTTAGCCCTGGGCACTGAAGCTTTCTTT. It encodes CASGLALGTEAFF.

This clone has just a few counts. The CDR3 region is CASSLVQGTQYF. For the CDR3, the DNA is TGTGCCAGCAGCTTAGTTCAGGGGACGCAGTATTTT. The V gene is TRBV7-2, the J gene TRBJ2-3; possibly TRBD1 for D (6 bases). Trimming cost V 1 base and J 9 bases, with 8 bases left between them. This CDR3 is built from 12 residues. CDR1 is SGHTA, CDR2 FQGNSA, per germline.

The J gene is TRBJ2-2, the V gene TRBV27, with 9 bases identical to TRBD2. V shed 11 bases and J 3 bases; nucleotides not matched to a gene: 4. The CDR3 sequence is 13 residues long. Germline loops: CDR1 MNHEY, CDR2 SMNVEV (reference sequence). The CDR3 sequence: CAGIAGDTGELFF. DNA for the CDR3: TGTGCCGGCATAGCGGGAGACACCGGGGAGCTGTTTTTT.

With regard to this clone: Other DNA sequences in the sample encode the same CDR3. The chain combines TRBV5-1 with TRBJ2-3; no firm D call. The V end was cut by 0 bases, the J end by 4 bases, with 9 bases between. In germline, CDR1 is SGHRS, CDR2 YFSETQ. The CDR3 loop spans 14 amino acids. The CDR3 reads CASSLAGVADTQYF. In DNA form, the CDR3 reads TGCGCCAGCAGCTTGGCCGGTGTGGCAGATACGCAGTATTTT.

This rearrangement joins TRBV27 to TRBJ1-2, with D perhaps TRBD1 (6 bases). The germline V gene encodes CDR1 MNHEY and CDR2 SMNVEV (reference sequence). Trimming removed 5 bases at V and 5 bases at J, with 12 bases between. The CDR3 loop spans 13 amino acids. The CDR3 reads CASSPTGAYGYTF. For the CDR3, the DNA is TGTGCCAGCAGTCCCACGGGGGCGTATGGCTACACCTTC.